The 10 T cell receptor beta chains presented below share a single source sample, sequenced in a study of shared clonotypes between healthy human individuals (dated by TCRdb to about 2020). CD8 naive samples consisted of CD45RO-negative cells that were positively selected for CCR7, yielding a CD45RA+CCR7+ population without TemRA cells. Libraries were prepared through the immunoSEQ multiplex PCR assay. This immuneACCESS table, as held by TCRdb, lists in-frame sequences with V and J called but not all clones. Of the missing ones, under half trace to an unresolved V gene in checked studies; the others have no known cause. The sample includes hundreds of thousands of clones, with roughly 96% observed a single time. Clones ranked in the top ten supply less than 0.13% of the sample. Input material: naive CD8+ T cells sorted from blood. Taken with the paper, the label for cell subset or site translates to: CD45RA+CCR7+. The receptors stem from a woman in her twenties or thirties in good health.

The rearrangement links TRBV9 to TRBJ2-7, with D perhaps given as TRBD1 or TRBD2 (5 bases each). This CDR3 contains 15 residues. Germline V gene sequence: CDR1 SGDLS, CDR2 YYNGEE. V was clipped by 3 bases and J by 2 bases, with 15 bases between them. CDR3 bases: TGTGCCAGCAGCGGAACCGGGACGCCCACCTACGAGCAGTACTTC. Translated, it gives CASSGTGTPTYEQYF.

This sequence joins TRBV7-6 and TRBJ1-4, with 9 positions matching TRBD1. CDR1 is SGHVS, CDR2 FNYEAQ, per germline. The ends lost 5 bases at V and 7 bases at J; junction bases unmatched: 11. The CDR3 is made up of 16 amino acids. CDR3 nucleotide sequence: TGTGCCAGCAGCCCCCTGAACAGGGGGCAGGGTGAAAAACTGTTTTTT. This codes for CASSPLNRGQGEKLFF. Supplemented by reference TRBV7-6 and TRBJ1-4, the full variable domain reads GAGVSQSPRYKVTKRGQDVALRCDPISGHVSLYWYRQALGQGPEFLTYFNYEAQQDKSGLPNDRFSAERPEGSISTLTIQRTEQRDSAMYRCASSPLNRGQGEKLFFGSGTQLSVL.

About this clone: Other nucleotide sequences in the sample specify the same CDR3. The rearrangement links TRBV9 to TRBJ2-2, with D possibly TRBD2 on 5 matching bases. Trimming removed 0 bases from V and 5 bases from J, with 5 bases in between. The CDR3 consists of 13 residues. Germline lookup yields CDR1 SGDLS and CDR2 YYNGEE. This CDR3 reads CASSVGGTGELFF. The CDR3 nucleotides read TGTGCCAGCAGCGTAGGAGGGACCGGGGAGCTGTTTTTT.

The chain recombines TRBV5-4 with TRBJ2-1; 11 nucleotides agree with TRBD2. Per germline, CDR1 SGHNT and CDR2 YYREEE (reference sequence). The CDR3 is 15 residues long. Losses at the gene ends were 3 bases for V and 5 bases for J; bases not matched to a gene: 4. The CDR3 DNA follows: TGTGCCAGCAGCTCCCGACTAGCGGGGAACAATGAGCAGTTCTTC. Translation: CASSSRLAGNNEQFF.

V usage is TRBV13 and J usage is TRBJ2-1; 10 bases map to TRBD1. This CDR3 comprises 16 residues. J gave up 5 bases and V 0 bases, and 4 bases lay outside the gene matches. In germline, CDR1 is PRHDT, CDR2 FYEKMQ (reference sequence). The CDR3 DNA sequence: TGTGCCAGCAGCTTAGGGGACAGGGGGACCAACAATGAGCAGTTCTTC. It codes for CASSLGDRGTNNEQFF.

The chain is built from TRBV6-5 and TRBJ2-1, with a tentative D call TRBD1 (6 bases). Germline V gene lookup returns CDR1 MNHEY and CDR2 SVGAGI. The CDR3 is made up of 12 amino acids. Deletions cut 6 bases from V and 6 bases from J, with 9 bases between. The CDR3, as DNA: TGTGCCAGCAGGGGGGCGGGCAATGAGCAGTTCTTC. Translation: CASRGAGNEQFF.

This chain links TRBV27 with TRBJ1-5; D unclear. The CDR3 is made up of 14 amino acids. Deletions cut 7 bases from V and 0 bases from J, with 10 bases between. Germline-derived CDR1 and CDR2 are MNHEY and SMNVEV (reference sequence). CDR3 DNA: TGTGCCAGCACGAGTGAACCTAGCAATCAGCCCCAGCATTTT. It yields the protein CASTSEPSNQPQHF.

The chain couples TRBV7-9 to TRBJ1-1, with 7 bases aligning to TRBD1. Trimming at V came to 5 bases and at J to 7 bases, leaving 4 bases not matched to a gene. The germline V gene encodes CDR1 SEHNR and CDR2 FQNEAQ (reference sequence). The CDR3 spans 12 residues. The CDR3 coding sequence is TGTGCCAGCAGCCCGGGGACAGATGAAGCTTTCTTT. Protein product: CASSPGTDEAFF.

The gene calls are TRBV5-6 and TRBJ1-2, with a weak D call TRBD1 (5 bases). The germline CDR1 and CDR2 sequences are SGHDT and YYEEEE. This CDR3 spans 17 amino acids. V was pared by 3 bases and J by 2 bases, with 20 bases between. The CDR3 DNA sequence: TGTGCCAGCAGCTCTCCGACAGAGGCGGATAACAACTATGGCTACACCTTC. Translating gives CASSSPTEADNNYGYTF.

The V gene is TRBV7-9, the J gene TRBJ2-7; no clear D. The CDR3 extends over 13 amino acids. Germline V gene sequence: CDR1 SEHNR, CDR2 FQNEAQ (reference sequence). V was trimmed by 4 bases and J by 3 bases, leaving 10 bases between them. CDR3 DNA sequence: TGTGCCAGCAGCTCCCCTCGGAACTACGAGCAGTACTTC. This codes for CASSSPRNYEQYF.